Each of the 25 T cell receptor beta chains below was sequenced from the same sample in a study of cytotoxic CD8 clonotypes in ibrutinib-treated CLL. The method was immunoSEQ multiplex PCR; TCRdb's version includes in-frame clones alone and lacks a portion of them. The profile shows about 140,000 clones, roughly three quarters of them singletons. The specimen was PBMCs, collected after 24 months of ibrutinib treatment. The receptors derive from a human donor with chronic lymphocytic leukemia.

This clone was counted between two and nine times. This chain uses TRBV5-5 with TRBJ1-2; 7 bases fit TRBD1. The germline gives CDR1 SGHKS, CDR2 YYEKEE (reference sequence). V shed 4 bases and J 4 bases; nucleotides not matched to a gene: 7. There are 14 residues in the CDR3. The CDR3 bases are TGTGCCAGCAGCCTAGGTTCAGGGGGCTATGGCTACACCTTC. This sequence encodes CASSLGSGGYGYTF. The whole variable domain, filled in from reference TRBV5-5 and TRBJ1-2, reads DAGVTQSPTHLIKTRGQQVTLRCSPISGHKSVSWYQQVLGQGPQFIFQYYEKEERGRGNFPDRFSARQFPNYSSELNVNALLLGDSALYLCASSLGSGGYGYTFGSGTRLTVV.

This clone turned up a few times. The chain carries TRBV2 and TRBJ1-1, with a tentative D call TRBD1 (5 bases). The CDR3 is 13 amino acids. Deletions cut 2 bases from V and 7 bases from J, with 11 bases between. The V gene's germline CDR1 is SNHLY and CDR2 FYNNEI. The DNA for the CDR3 is TGTGCCAGCAGTGAATGCCGGGACTGTGAAGCTTTCTTT. Residues: CASSECRDCEAFF.

The chain couples TRBV10-3 to TRBJ2-7, with TRBD2 matching over 7 bases. Trimming cost V 4 bases and J 5 bases; bases outside gene matches: 2. The CDR3 sequence is 12 residues long. Germline lookup yields CDR1 ENHRY and CDR2 SYGVKD. DNA of the CDR3: TGTGCCATCAGTGGCACTAGCGACGAGCAGTACTTC. Its protein is CAISGTSDEQYF.

This clone was seen a single time. The V and J genes are TRBV5-6 and TRBJ2-2; tentative D call: TRBD1 (6 bases). The CDR3 has 16 amino acids. Germline-derived CDR1 and CDR2 are SGHDT and YYEEEE. Deletions cut 4 bases from V and 3 bases from J, with 16 bases between. The CDR3 loop is CASSPVGAGDTGELFF. DNA for the CDR3: TGTGCCAGCAGCCCCGTGGGGGCTGGGGACACCGGGGAGCTGTTTTTT.

V usage is TRBV4-3 and J usage is TRBJ2-3, with 8 bases lining up with TRBD2. The CDR3 sequence is 17 residues long. The V segment lost 3 bases and the J segment 1 base; nucleotides outside the gene matches: 9. Germline V gives CDR1 LGHNA, CDR2 YSLEER. The CDR3 bases are TGCGCCAGCAGCCAGACCCCTGGGCGGGGGGGCACAGATACGCAGTATTTT. Its protein product is CASSQTPGRGGTDTQYF.

This chain joins TRBV7-9 and TRBJ2-3; TRBD2 matches 11 bases. The CDR3 extends over 17 amino acids. Per germline, CDR1 SEHNR and CDR2 FQNEAQ (reference sequence). Germline trimming cut 1 base from V and 6 bases from J; bases unmatched to any gene: 9. The DNA of the CDR3 is TGTGCCAGCAGCTTAGGTCTGCTAGCGGGGGGAACGGATACGCAGTATTTT. Protein: CASSLGLLAGGTDTQYF.

The chain combines TRBV19 with TRBJ2-5; 8 bases align to TRBD1. The ends lost 7 bases at V and 5 bases at J; junction bases unmatched: 9. Looked up from germline, CDR1 is LNHDA and CDR2 is SQIVND (reference sequence). The CDR3 extends over 14 amino acids. This chain's CDR3 is CASTPGTGVETQYF. CDR3 DNA sequence: TGTGCCAGTACCCCCGGGACAGGTGTGGAGACCCAGTACTTC.

The V call is TRBV19, the J call TRBJ2-3; D is unclear. V dropped 6 bases and J dropped 2 bases, with 6 bases sitting between them. This CDR3 is 12 amino acids long. Germline V CDR1 and CDR2: LNHDA, SQIVND (reference sequence). DNA of the CDR3: TGTGCCAGTAGGGCCTCCACAGATACGCAGTATTTT. Translated, it gives CASRASTDTQYF.

The sample holds a few counts of this clone. The gene calls are TRBV2 and TRBJ1-5; D remains ambiguous. The V gene lost 2 bases and the J gene lost 7 bases, with 12 bases spanning the gap. This CDR3 has 14 residues. Germline CDR1 SNHLY, CDR2 FYNNEI. CDR3 bases: TGTGCCAGCAGTGAATGGTCGACCAGGCAGCCCCAGCATTTT. It codes for CASSEWSTRQPQHF.

J is TRBJ2-7 and V is TRBV5-3; maybe TRBD2 (5 bases). TRBV5-3 is labeled an ORF, and its function is uncertain. This CDR3 comprises 12 residues. The ends were cut back, 10 bases at V and 6 bases at J, with 17 bases in the middle. The CDR3 loop reads CAPQRAALEQYF. In DNA form, the CDR3 reads TGTGCCCCCCAGAGGGCAGCGCTCGAGCAGTACTTC.

The CDR3 nucleotides are TGTGCCAGCTCACCAGGGCTTCTCCGGGACAGCGATCAGCCCCAGCATTTT. Its translation is CASSPGLLRDSDQPQHF. This sequence joins TRBV18 and TRBJ1-5; TRBD1 matches at 7 bases. This CDR3 contains 17 residues. V was clipped by 2 bases and J by 5 bases; unmatched bases: 12. Germline lookup yields CDR1 KGHSH and CDR2 LQKENI.

The rearrangement uses TRBV4-3 and TRBJ2-3, with D perhaps assigned TRBD1 or TRBD2 (5 bases each). Germline V CDR1 and CDR2: LGHNA, YSLEER. The CDR3 covers 15 residues. Trimming took off 4 bases at V and 0 bases at J, with 11 bases between the two ends. In DNA form, the CDR3 reads TGCGCCAGCAGCCCCGGGGCAGCTAGCACAGATACGCAGTATTTT. Translation: CASSPGAASTDTQYF.

The chain couples TRBV5-5 to TRBJ2-1; no firm D call. The V end was cut by 1 base, the J end by 0 bases, with 8 bases between. The CDR3 has 15 residues. The germline CDR1 and CDR2 sequences are SGHKS and YYEKEE (reference sequence). This CDR3 reads CASSLHPTSYNEQFF. Written as DNA, the CDR3 is TGTGCCAGCAGCTTGCACCCGACCTCCTACAATGAGCAGTTCTTC.

V and J are TRBV6-6 and TRBJ1-2; the D gene is possibly TRBD1 (6 bases). Between the trimmed V and J ends, which lost 6 bases and 1 base, there was a span of 12 bases. CDR1 is MNHNY, CDR2 SVGAGI, per germline (reference sequence). This CDR3 is 14 amino acids long. The CDR3 DNA is TGTGCCAGCAGCCCACGGACAGTTAACTATGGCTACACCTTC. This codes for CASSPRTVNYGYTF.

CDR3 DNA sequence: TGTGCCAGCAGCTTGGTCAGCTACAATGAGCAGTTCTTC. This codes for CASSLVSYNEQFF. The rearrangement links TRBV5-5 to TRBJ2-1; D is unresolved. This CDR3 is built from 13 residues. CDR1 is SGHKS, CDR2 YYEKEE, per germline (reference sequence). V was trimmed by 0 bases and J by 3 bases, leaving 4 bases between them.

The rearrangement uses TRBV29-1 and TRBJ1-4, with no clear D. CDR1 is SQVTM and CDR2 is ANQGSEA in the germline V gene. There are 14 residues in the CDR3. Trimming took off 3 bases at V and 0 bases at J, with 8 bases between the two ends. CDR3 region: CSVDVRATNEKLFF. In nucleotides, the CDR3 is TGCAGCGTTGATGTCCGGGCAACTAATGAAAAACTGTTTTTT.

The chain has TRBV7-9 and TRBJ2-2; TRBD2 matches 9 bases. The CDR3 sequence is 17 residues long. CDR1 is SEHNR, CDR2 FQNEAQ, per germline (reference sequence). Losses at the gene ends were 5 bases for V and 5 bases for J; bases not matched to a gene: 12. The CDR3 sequence: CASSPPTWRGGTGELFF. The CDR3 region has the DNA TGTGCCAGCAGCCCCCCGACCTGGCGGGGGGGGACCGGGGAGCTGTTTTTT.

This clone was seen at least ten times. V and J are TRBV19 and TRBJ2-2; D gene uncertain. V dropped 3 bases and J dropped 0 bases, with 11 bases sitting between them. Per the germline V gene, CDR1 is LNHDA and CDR2 is SQIVND (reference sequence). There are 16 residues in the CDR3. CDR3 DNA sequence: TGTGCCAGTAGTATTCCCACAGTCACGAACACCGGGGAGCTGTTTTTT. It specifies CASSIPTVTNTGELFF.

The sample holds one count of this clone. CDR3 DNA: TGTGCCAGCAGCGCCGGGTACCAAGAGACCCAGTACTTC. Its protein product is CASSAGYQETQYF. The rearrangement joins TRBV5-4 to TRBJ2-5; D ambiguous. The germline gives CDR1 SGHNT, CDR2 YYREEE (reference sequence). The V end lost 4 bases, the J end lost 0 bases, and 7 bases lay between the germline ends. This CDR3 comprises 13 residues.

The chain couples TRBV19 to TRBJ1-5; D might be TRBD1 (5 bases). The V end was cut by 6 bases, the J end by 7 bases, with 19 bases between. CDR1 and CDR2 from the germline V gene are LNHDA and SQIVND (reference sequence). The CDR3 sequence is 15 residues long. This CDR3 is CASSPVQGLGQPQHF. The CDR3 nucleotides read TGTGCCAGTAGCCCCGTGCAGGGTCTAGGCCAGCCCCAGCATTTT.

The chain joins TRBV7-2 to TRBJ2-3; D gene ambiguous. The CDR3 runs to 12 residues. Trimming took 10 bases from V and 2 from J, leaving 10 bases between them. The germline V gene has CDR1 SGHTA and CDR2 FQGNSA. CDR3 DNA sequence: TGTGCCACCCCACGCCCCACAGATACGCAGTATTTT. Protein product: CATPRPTDTQYF.

Turning to this clone: This may be a read error: a much more frequent sequence differs by one nucleotide. This chain joins TRBV7-3 and TRBJ1-5; D unresolved. Germline CDR1 SGHTA, CDR2 FQGTGA. V lost 2 bases and J 6 bases, leaving 5 bases between the germline ends. The CDR3 length is 12 residues. The CDR3 nucleotides are TGTGCCAGCAGCTTAGTGGGTCAGCCCCAGCATTTT. This translates into CASSLVGQPQHF.

The J gene is TRBJ2-7, the V gene TRBV28, with D perhaps matching TRBD1 (7 bases). This CDR3 is built from 13 residues. In germline, CDR1 is MDHEN, CDR2 SYDVKM. V lost 4 bases and J 6 bases, leaving 13 bases between the germline ends. CDR3 in amino acids: CASSSPGGGEQYF. The CDR3 DNA is TGTGCCAGCAGTTCCCCAGGGGGAGGCGAGCAGTACTTC.

This clone has only a few counts. The chain combines TRBV18 with TRBJ2-1, with D perhaps matching TRBD2 (6 bases). Germline V CDR1 and CDR2: KGHSH, LQKENI. Trimming took 4 bases from V and 6 from J, leaving 16 bases between them. The length of the CDR3 is 15 residues. CDR3 protein: CASSQLALVSNEQFF. Written as DNA, the CDR3 is TGTGCCAGCTCACAACTAGCTCTCGTATCCAATGAGCAGTTCTTC.

The chain combines TRBV7-3 with TRBJ2-3; a possible D gene is TRBD1 (6 bases). From germline, CDR1 is SGHTA and CDR2 FQGTGA. V was trimmed by 2 bases and J by 0 bases, leaving 9 bases between them. The CDR3 covers 15 residues. The DNA of the CDR3 is TGTGCCAGCAGCTTAGCAGGGACAAGCACAGATACGCAGTATTTT. Protein product: CASSLAGTSTDTQYF.